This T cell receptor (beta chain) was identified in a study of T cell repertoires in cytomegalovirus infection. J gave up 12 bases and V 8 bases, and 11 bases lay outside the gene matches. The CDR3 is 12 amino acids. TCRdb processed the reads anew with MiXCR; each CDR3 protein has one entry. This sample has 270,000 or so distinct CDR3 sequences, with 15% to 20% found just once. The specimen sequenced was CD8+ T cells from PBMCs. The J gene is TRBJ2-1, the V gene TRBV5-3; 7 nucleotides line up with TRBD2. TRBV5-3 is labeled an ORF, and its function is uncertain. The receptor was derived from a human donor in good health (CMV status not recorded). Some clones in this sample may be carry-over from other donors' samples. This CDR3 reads CASIEPWGGQFF. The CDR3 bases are TGTGCCAGCATCGAGCCCTGGGGGGGGCAGTTCTTC.